The sample holds a few counts of the clone carrying this T cell receptor beta chain. As yet, its antigen is unknown. The sample is drawn from a study of T cell responses to AZD1222 COVID-19 vaccine. Study observations and caveats: Just a handful of AZD1222 recipients tested seropositive at baseline. Regions 160-218 and 743-854 held dominance among vaccine-associated CD4 TCRs, which spanned spike. The donor group comprised mostly white British people and more females; the analysis possibly underestimated clonal diversity.

Generated by immunoSEQ multiplex PCR, the TCRdb table keeps only in-frame clones and is missing some. The profile shows 160,000 or so clones, around 89% of them singletons. The CDR3 is made up of 17 amino acids. CDR1 and CDR2 (germline): SGHDT, YYEEEE. J was trimmed by 3 bases and V by 3 bases; bases with no gene match: 7. The chain links TRBV5-6 to TRBJ2-2, with TRBD2 identical over 11 bases. The clonotype was recovered from an adult who received the AZD1222 COVID-19 vaccine. Here the sequenced sample was peripheral blood, taken 28 days after the second AZD1222 dose. This chain's CDR3 is CASSSVGTSGYTGELFF. CDR3 sequence (DNA): TGTGCCAGCAGCTCGGTTGGGACTAGCGGATACACCGGGGAGCTGTTTTTT.